The clone carrying this T cell receptor beta chain was found once. The germline V gene encodes CDR1 SGHTA and CDR2 FQGNSA. This CDR3 has 16 residues. The junction had 3 bases not matched to a gene; V was cut back by 0 bases and J by 2 bases. This sample's treatment: randomized to nivolumab then ipilimumab (arm A) or the reverse (arm B). This entry comes from a study of sequential checkpoint blockade in melanoma. As for the study in general: Patients were randomized 1:1 to nivolumab-then-ipilimumab or ipilimumab-then-nivolumab first-line. Both treatment sequences were followed by maintenance nivolumab.

Profiled with immunoSEQ multiplex PCR; TCRdb holds only in-frame clones, not every one. The sample has about 9,200 clones, more than 70% seen once. This receptor was obtained from a human donor with melanoma. The genes are TRBV7-2 and TRBJ1-2, with 10 bases identical to TRBD1. Sequenced here: CD8+ T cells sorted from blood (inferred from file names), sampled from a patient given nivolumab and ipilimumab in sequence. CDR3 bases: TGTGCCAGCAGCTTAGCCGGACAGGGGGAAAACTATGGCTACACCTTC. Its translation is CASSLAGQGENYGYTF.